The rows below give T cell receptor beta chains drawn from one sample of a study of blood T cell repertoires in COVID-19. TCRdb's table, derived via immunoSEQ multiplex PCR, lists solely in-frame clones and lacks some. The sample holds roughly 110,000 clones; 70% to 80% are singletons and the top ten take 6.2%. The material sequenced was peripheral blood. The source is a man older than 75 with COVID-19, enrolled during active disease. The CDR3 runs from the conserved cysteine through the conserved F or W. The D gene is left open where the match is weak. Some rows have no size entry. The others give once, few or many, or a class for an expanded clone.

d_gene	v_gene	j_gene	abundance	CDR3nt	CDR3aa
TRBD1	TRBV24-1	TRBJ1-5	.	TGTGCCACCAGTGCAACAGGGGGCGTGGGCAATCAGCCCCAGCATTTT	CATSATGGVGNQPQHF
.	TRBV6-5	TRBJ1-1	.	TGTGCCAGCAGGAGGGATTTGAACACTGAAGCTTTCTTT	CASRRDLNTEAFF
TRBD1	TRBV2	TRBJ1-1	.	TGTGCCAGCAGTCGAGACAGGGCTAAGGGTGTAGACACTGAAGCTTTCTTT	CASSRDRAKGVDTEAFF
TRBD2	TRBV4-3	TRBJ2-1	few	TGCGCCAGCAGCCAGGGCGGACTAGCGGGAGGGAACTACAATGAGCAGTTCTTC	CASSQGGLAGGNYNEQFF
.	TRBV5-1	TRBJ2-5	.	TGCGCCAGCAGCTGGAGCGTTCCTCAAGAGACCCAGTACTTC	CASSWSVPQETQYF
TRBD2	TRBV4-1	TRBJ2-7	few	TGCGCCAGCAGCTTCGGACTAGCGGCTCTTCCCGAGCAGTACTTC	CASSFGLAALPEQYF
.	TRBV11-1	TRBJ1-2	.	TGTGCCAGCAGCTCCGACAGAAAAGCTAACTATGGCTACACCTTC	CASSSDRKANYGYTF
.	TRBV28	TRBJ1-6	few	TGTGCCAGCAGTTCCGGACACAACCTATATAATTCACCCCTCCACTTT	CASSSGHNLYNSPLHF
.	TRBV5-4	TRBJ1-3	.	TGTGCCAGCAGCTTAGGGGCAGCTGCCAACACCATATATTTT	CASSLGAAANTIYF
.	TRBV7-9	TRBJ2-5	.	TGTGCCAGCAGCCGAGGACAGAGGGGTGAGACCCAGTACTTC	CASSRGQRGETQYF
.	TRBV2	TRBJ2-2	.	TGTGCCAGCAGTGAAGTCAGCGACGGGGAGCTGTTTTTT	CASSEVSDGELFF
TRBD1	TRBV29-1	TRBJ2-5	.	TGCAGCGTCGATAACAGGGGGATAGAGACCCAGTACTTC	CSVDNRGIETQYF
.	TRBV7-7	TRBJ2-5	.	TGTGCTAGCAGCACGGACTCACAACCCGGGGAGACCCAGTACTTC	CASSTDSQPGETQYF
.	TRBV28	TRBJ1-3	once	TGTGCCAGCGTGGCAGGGTTATTTTCTGGAAACACCATATATTTT	CASVAGLFSGNTIYF
.	TRBV19	TRBJ2-3	.	TGTGCCAGTAGTAACCCTGGCACAGGCACAGATACGCAGTATTTT	CASSNPGTGTDTQYF
TRBD1	TRBV2	TRBJ1-5	.	TGTGCCAGCAGTGCTGACAGGGCGGGGGGTCAGCCCCAGCATTTT	CASSADRAGGQPQHF
.	TRBV21-1	TRBJ2-7	.	TGTGCCAGTTTCCCCCAACGACAGGTTTTCCACGAGCAGTACTTC	CASFPQRQVFHEQYF
TRBD1	TRBV6-2/TRBV6-3	TRBJ2-5	.	TGTGCCAGCAGTTGGGCAGGGGGTAAAGAAGAGACCCAGTACTTC	CASSWAGGKEETQYF
TRBD2	TRBV13	TRBJ2-2	.	TGTGCCAGCAGCTTAGGCCTAGCGGGCACCGGGGAGCTGTTTTTT	CASSLGLAGTGELFF
TRBD1	TRBV5-4	TRBJ2-5	.	TGTGCCAGCAGCTTACAGGGGGCGGCCGAGACCCAGTACTTC	CASSLQGAAETQYF
TRBD2	TRBV19	TRBJ2-1	.	TGTGCCAGTAGACTAGGGGGACTAGCGGGCAATGAGCAGTTCTTC	CASRLGGLAGNEQFF
TRBD1	TRBV27	TRBJ2-7	.	TGTGCCAGCAGCCCGAGGACAGGGTCAAACGAGCAGTACTTC	CASSPRTGSNEQYF
.	TRBV5-5	TRBJ1-2	.	TGTGCCAGCACCCTTTCCCCGGGGGTCTCAAGGGGCTACACCTTC	CASTLSPGVSRGYTF
.	TRBV13	TRBJ1-1	once	TGTGCCAGCACCAAACCCTCCCCCGGGACAGAAGCTTTCTTT	CASTKPSPGTEAFF
TRBD1	TRBV28	TRBJ1-3	.	TGTGCCAGCAAAGACAGGGGGTCGGACACCATATATTTT	CASKDRGSDTIYF
TRBD2	TRBV6-1	TRBJ2-1	.	TGTGCCAGCAGTGCCGACCAAAAGGGACTAGCGGATTACAATGAGCAGTTCTTC	CASSADQKGLADYNEQFF
TRBD2	TRBV4-3	TRBJ2-3	.	TGCGCCAGCAGCCAGTTCCTAGCGGCTAGCACAGATACGCAGTATTTT	CASSQFLAASTDTQYF
.	TRBV28	TRBJ2-7	.	TGTGCCAGCAGTCTCCTTCAGGACGCGGGTAATCTCTACGAGCAGTACTTC	CASSLLQDAGNLYEQYF
TRBD2	TRBV30	TRBJ2-7	.	TGTGCCTGGAGTGTGGGGGAGGGCCGAGAGCAGTACTTC	CAWSVGEGREQYF
.	TRBV5-1	TRBJ2-1	.	TGCGCCAGCAGCCCTAGGGGTAGCGGTAATGAGCAGTTCTTC	CASSPRGSGNEQFF
.	TRBV15	TRBJ1-3	few	TGTGCCACCAGCAGAGATCGAGGAGGTGGAAACACCATATATTTT	CATSRDRGGGNTIYF
.	TRBV10-3	TRBJ2-7	.	TGTGCCATCAGTGAGCCACATGACCCTGGACAAGTTGCCGAGCAGTACTTC	CAISEPHDPGQVAEQYF
.	TRBV28	TRBJ1-3	.	TGTGCCAGCAGTCGGGACATCGGAGGCACCATATATTTT	CASSRDIGGTIYF
TRBD1	TRBV19	TRBJ1-5	once	TGTGCCAGTAGGCACAACCGACCCAGGACAGGGGATTCGGAGCCCCAGCATTTT	CASRHNRPRTGDSEPQHF
.	TRBV19	TRBJ1-3	.	TGTGCCAGCCGCCCGAGGCGGGGAAACACCATATATTTT	CASRPRRGNTIYF
.	TRBV28	TRBJ2-7	few	TGTGCCACAGCGCTGGCCTACGAGCAGTACTTC	CATALAYEQYF
TRBD1	TRBV13	TRBJ2-7	.	TGTGCCAGCAGCTACCTAGGACAGGGGGACTACGAGCAGTACTTC	CASSYLGQGDYEQYF
TRBD2	TRBV20-1	TRBJ2-1	once	TGCAGTGCTAGTGGGGTGGTTGGACTAGCGGGAGGTTACAATGAGCAGTTCTTC	CSASGVVGLAGGYNEQFF
TRBD2	TRBV27	TRBJ2-3	.	TGTGCCAGCAGTTTATTGGCGGGAGAGACAGATACGCAGTATTTT	CASSLLAGETDTQYF
TRBD1	TRBV6-5	TRBJ2-7	.	TGTGCCAGCAGTCGGGACAGAAACTACGAGCAGTACTTC	CASSRDRNYEQYF
.	TRBV27	TRBJ2-2	.	TGTGCCAGCAGGACAGTGAACACCGGGGAGCTGTTTTTT	CASRTVNTGELFF
.	TRBV9	TRBJ2-1	.	TGTGCCAGCAGCGTAGAGTGGGAGACCTGGAATGAGCAGTTCTTC	CASSVEWETWNEQFF
.	TRBV7-3	TRBJ1-4	.	TGTGCCAGCAGCTTAAATCCAGGGGAAAAACTGTTTTTT	CASSLNPGEKLFF
.	TRBV3-1/TRBV3-2	TRBJ1-2	.	TGTGCCAGCAGCGCCTCGGAGGGCTATGGCTACACCTTC	CASSASEGYGYTF
TRBD2	TRBV6-5	TRBJ2-7	few	TGTGCCAGCAGTTATTCGAGCGGGAGTAGGTCCTACGAGCAGTACTTC	CASSYSSGSRSYEQYF
.	TRBV10-2	TRBJ2-5	few	TGCGCCAGCCTGGCGGGGACCCAGTACTTC	CASLAGTQYF
.	TRBV18	TRBJ2-3	.	TGTGCCAGCTCACCATCGAGCACAGATACGCAGTATTTT	CASSPSSTDTQYF
.	TRBV5-4	TRBJ2-7	.	TGTGCCAGCAGTGATCAGGGCTACGAGCAGTACTTC	CASSDQGYEQYF
TRBD1	TRBV4-1	TRBJ2-1	.	TGCGCCAGCAGCCTATGGACAGGGGGAGGCGGTGAGCAGTTCTTC	CASSLWTGGGGEQFF
.	TRBV3-1/TRBV3-2	TRBJ2-1	once	TGTGCCAGCAGCCAAGATTTTCGGGACAATGAGCAGTTCTTC	CASSQDFRDNEQFF
.	TRBV29-1	TRBJ1-4	.	TGCAGCGTTAGGGGGACCGGGGCGGATAATGAAAAACTGTTTTTT	CSVRGTGADNEKLFF
TRBD1	TRBV11-3	TRBJ2-2	.	TGTGCCAGCAGCTTAGGGGTGCGGACAGGGAATCAGGAGCTGTTTTTT	CASSLGVRTGNQELFF
TRBD1	TRBV4-1	TRBJ2-4	.	TGCGCCAGCAGGCAGGACAGGGACCCTAAAAACATTCAGTACTTC	CASRQDRDPKNIQYF
TRBD1	TRBV4-1	TRBJ2-7	few	TGCGCCAGCAGCGAAGCAGACAGGGAGCTCCACGAGCAGTACTTC	CASSEADRELHEQYF
.	TRBV3-1/TRBV3-2	TRBJ1-4	.	TGTGCCAGCAGCCTCCGAGCGGAGGGGAGTGAAAAACTGTTTTTT	CASSLRAEGSEKLFF
.	TRBV6-5	TRBJ2-7	.	TGTGCCAGCAGTACTCAGGGGCTGGTATACGAGCAGTACTTC	CASSTQGLVYEQYF
TRBD2	TRBV3-1/TRBV3-2	TRBJ2-7	.	TGTGCCAGCAGCCAAGATTGGAAACTAGCGGGAGCCCAATACGAGCAGTACTTC	CASSQDWKLAGAQYEQYF
TRBD1	TRBV29-1	TRBJ2-7	.	TGCAGCGGCCGCGGGACAGGGCCCTACGAGCAGTACTTC	CSGRGTGPYEQYF
.	TRBV7-9	TRBJ2-2	.	TGTGCCAGCAGCTCCCTGGGGTGGGGGGGCCTCGCGAACACCGGGGAGCTGTTTTTT	CASSSLGWGGLANTGELFF